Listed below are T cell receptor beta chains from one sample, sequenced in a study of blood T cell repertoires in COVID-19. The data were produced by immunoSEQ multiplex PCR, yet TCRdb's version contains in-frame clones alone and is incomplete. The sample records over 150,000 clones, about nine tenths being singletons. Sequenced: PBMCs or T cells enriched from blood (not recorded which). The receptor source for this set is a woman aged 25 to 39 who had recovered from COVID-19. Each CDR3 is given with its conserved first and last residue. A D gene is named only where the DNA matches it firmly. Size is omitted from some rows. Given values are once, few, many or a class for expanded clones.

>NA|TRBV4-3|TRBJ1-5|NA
TGCGCCAGCAGCCTAACAGCAACAAGTCAGCCCCAGCATTTT
CASSLTATSQPQHF
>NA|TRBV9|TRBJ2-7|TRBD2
TGTGCCAGCAGCGTCCGGGACTACCCAGCCTACGAGCAGTACTTC
CASSVRDYPAYEQYF
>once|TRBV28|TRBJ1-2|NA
TGTGCCACCCAACAGGGAACGAGCTATGGCTACACCTTC
CATQQGTSYGYTF
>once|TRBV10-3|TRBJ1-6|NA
TGTGCCATCAGTGAAGCAGGGGCGATACCCAGTCCACCCCTCCACTTT
CAISEAGAIPSPPLHF
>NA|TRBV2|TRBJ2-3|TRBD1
TGTGCCAGCACGCGACAGGGTCGGACAGATACGCAGTATTTT
CASTRQGRTDTQYF
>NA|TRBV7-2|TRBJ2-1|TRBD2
TGTGCCAGCAGTTGGACTAGCGGTTCCTACAATGAGCAGTTCTTC
CASSWTSGSYNEQFF
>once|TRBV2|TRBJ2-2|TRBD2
TGTGCCAGCAGTGATTTCCCGACGGGACTAGCGGTAGCCGGGGAGCTGTTTTTT
CASSDFPTGLAVAGELFF
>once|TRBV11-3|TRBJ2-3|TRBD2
TGTGCCAGCAGCTTACGAAGCGGGAGTGGCACAGATACGCAGTATTTT
CASSLRSGSGTDTQYF
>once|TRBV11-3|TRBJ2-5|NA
TGTGCCAGCAGCTTAGTTTGGCAACCGGGGGAGACCCAGTACTTC
CASSLVWQPGETQYF
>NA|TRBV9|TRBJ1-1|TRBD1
TGTGCCAGCAGCGTACAGGTATTGACAGGGGAAGCTTTCTTT
CASSVQVLTGEAFF
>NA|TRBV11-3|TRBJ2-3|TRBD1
TGTGCCAGCAGCATCGGACAGGGAACAGATACGCAGTATTTT
CASSIGQGTDTQYF
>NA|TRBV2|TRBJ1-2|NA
TGTGCCAGCATGCAGGGGTCTGGCTACACCTTC
CASMQGSGYTF
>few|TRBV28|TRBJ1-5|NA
TGTGCCAGCAGTTTACCCCTGAAGTGGGGACACAATCAGCCCCAGCATTTT
CASSLPLKWGHNQPQHF
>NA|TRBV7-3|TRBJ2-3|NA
TGTGCCAGCAGCTTGGTGGCGGCTCGCACAGATACGCAGTATTTT
CASSLVAARTDTQYF
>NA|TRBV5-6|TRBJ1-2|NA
TGTGCCAGCAGCTTGGGGACAGCTTGGCATGGCTACACCTTC
CASSLGTAWHGYTF
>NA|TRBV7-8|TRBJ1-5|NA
TGTGCCAGCAGCCAACAGGGTGATCAGCCCCAGCATTTT
CASSQQGDQPQHF